This is a list of T cell receptor beta chains from one sample in a study of shared T cell receptors in the human thymus. Here immunoSEQ multiplex PCR was the method, and the copy in TCRdb shows in-frame clones only, minus some. Among about 660,000 clones listed, roughly 90% were seen once. In addition, the sample was reused for a study of human thymus T cells.

Sequenced input: thymocytes. These receptors came from a boy in the first two years of life with a congenital heart defect. Each CDR3 is given with its conserved first and last residue. Fields, in order: clone size, D gene, V gene, J gene, CDR3 protein, CDR3 DNA. The D gene is left open where the match is weak. For some rows the clone size is stated as once, few or many, or as a class when expanded; others skip it.

>.|TRBD1|TRBV7-7|TRBJ2-3
CASSLGSDRGITDTQYF
TGTGCTAGCAGCTTAGGATCGGACAGGGGGATCACAGATACGCAGTATTTT
>.|TRBD2|TRBV29-1|TRBJ2-5
CSVGTKPYQETQYF
TGCAGCGTGGGGACTAAACCGTACCAAGAGACCCAGTACTTC
>.|.|TRBV19|TRBJ1-1
CASSTPTAQGKGTEAFF
TGTGCCAGTAGTACCCCAACGGCCCAGGGGAAGGGGACTGAAGCTTTCTTT
>.|.|TRBV21-1|TRBJ2-1
CASSKGEEGNEQFF
TGTGCCAGCAGCAAGGGCGAGGAGGGCAATGAGCAGTTCTTC
>.|.|TRBV11-3|TRBJ2-7
CASSLASGTYEQYF
TGTGCCAGCAGCTTAGCGAGCGGAACCTACGAGCAGTACTTC
>.|TRBD2|TRBV2|TRBJ2-3
CASSESGRADTQYF
TGTGCCAGCAGTGAATCCGGGAGGGCAGATACGCAGTATTTT
>.|.|TRBV7-7|TRBJ2-3
CASSPGGILTDTQYF
TGTGCCAGCAGCCCCGGAGGGATCCTCACAGATACGCAGTATTTT
>.|.|TRBV28|TRBJ2-2
CASSFRGDSSF
TGTGCCAGCAGTTTTAGGGGGGACAGTAGTTTT
>few|TRBD2|TRBV19|TRBJ2-2
CASSIEASGNTGELFF
TGTGCCAGTAGTATAGAGGCTAGCGGTAACACCGGGGAGCTGTTTTTT
>.|TRBD1|TRBV11-1|TRBJ1-1
CASSSFDRGWDTEAFF
TGTGCCAGCAGCTCCTTCGACAGGGGGTGGGACACTGAAGCTTTCTTT
>.|TRBD1|TRBV11-2|TRBJ1-3
CASSFGTVTVSGNTIYF
TGTGCCAGCAGCTTTGGGACAGTGACGGTCTCTGGAAACACCATATATTTT
>.|TRBD2|TRBV30|TRBJ2-1
CAWRPSGRASEQFF
TGTGCCTGGAGGCCTAGCGGGAGGGCGAGTGAGCAGTTCTTC
>.|.|TRBV11-3|TRBJ1-2
CASSLEGGLDGYTF
TGTGCCAGCAGCTTAGAGGGAGGGCTCGATGGCTACACCTTC
>once|TRBD1|TRBV14|TRBJ2-2
CASSQDADRGCAGELFF
TGTGCCAGCAGCCAAGATGCGGACAGGGGTTGTGCCGGGGAGCTGTTTTTT
>.|.|TRBV7-8|TRBJ2-7
CASSLTGKHEQYF
TGTGCCAGCAGCTTAACAGGGAAACACGAGCAGTACTTC
>.|TRBD2|TRBV15|TRBJ2-5
CATSRVASGNIEETQYF
TGTGCCACCAGCAGAGTGGCTAGCGGGAACATCGAAGAGACCCAGTACTTC
>.|TRBD1|TRBV29-1|TRBJ2-7
CSVCRQGECYEQYF
TGCAGCGTTTGCCGACAGGGAGAATGCTACGAGCAGTACTTC
>.|.|TRBV11-2|TRBJ2-5
CASSLSGRETQYF
TGTGCCAGCAGCTTAAGCGGGCGGGAGACCCAGTACTTC
>few|.|TRBV6-5|TRBJ2-7
CASSLLQVLTYEQYF
TGTGCCAGCAGTTTACTCCAGGTACTGACCTACGAGCAGTACTTC
>.|TRBD1|TRBV27|TRBJ1-2
CASSLNGTDHYGYTF
TGTGCCAGCAGTTTGAACGGGACAGATCACTATGGCTACACCTTC
>once|.|TRBV27|TRBJ2-7
CASSFTGSYEQYF
TGTGCCAGCAGTTTTACAGGATCCTACGAGCAGTACTTC
>.|.|TRBV5-1|TRBJ2-1
CASTGDSSSYNEQFF
TGCGCCAGCACCGGCGACTCCAGCTCCTACAATGAGCAGTTCTTC